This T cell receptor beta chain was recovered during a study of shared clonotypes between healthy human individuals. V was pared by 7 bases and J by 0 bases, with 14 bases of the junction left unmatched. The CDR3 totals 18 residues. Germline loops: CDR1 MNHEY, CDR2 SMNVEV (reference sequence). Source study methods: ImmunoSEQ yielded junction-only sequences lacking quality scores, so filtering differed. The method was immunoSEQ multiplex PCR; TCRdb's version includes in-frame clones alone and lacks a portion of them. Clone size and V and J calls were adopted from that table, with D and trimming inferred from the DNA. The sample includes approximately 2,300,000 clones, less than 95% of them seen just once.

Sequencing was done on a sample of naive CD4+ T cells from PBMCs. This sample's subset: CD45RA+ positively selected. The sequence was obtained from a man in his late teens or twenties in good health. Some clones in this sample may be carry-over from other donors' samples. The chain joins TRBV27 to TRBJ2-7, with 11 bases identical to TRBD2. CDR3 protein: CASTPWASGRSSSYEQYF. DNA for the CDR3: TGTGCCAGCACCCCTTGGGCTAGCGGGAGGTCGAGCTCCTACGAGCAGTACTTC.